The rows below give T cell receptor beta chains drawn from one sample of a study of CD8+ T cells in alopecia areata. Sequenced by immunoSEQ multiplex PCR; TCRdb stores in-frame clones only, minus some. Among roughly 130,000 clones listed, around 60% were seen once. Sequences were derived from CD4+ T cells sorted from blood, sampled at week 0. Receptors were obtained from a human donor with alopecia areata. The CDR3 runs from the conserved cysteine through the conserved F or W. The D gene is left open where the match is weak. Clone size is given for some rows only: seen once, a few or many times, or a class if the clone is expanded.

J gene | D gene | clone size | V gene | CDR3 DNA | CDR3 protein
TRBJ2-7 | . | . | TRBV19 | TGTGCCAGTAGTATGGTCGGGACCGAAGACTACGAGCAGTACTTC | CASSMVGTEDYEQYF
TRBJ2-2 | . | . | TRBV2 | TGTGCCGCCAGCCGAGAATCCGGGGAGCTGTTTTTT | CAASRESGELFF
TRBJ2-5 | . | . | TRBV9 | TGTGCCAGCAGCGTCCCTCGAGAGACCCAGTACTTC | CASSVPRETQYF
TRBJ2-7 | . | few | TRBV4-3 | TGCGCCAGCAGCCAAGAAAGCCCGACAGGCCTAGGGGGCGAGCAGTACTTC | CASSQESPTGLGGEQYF
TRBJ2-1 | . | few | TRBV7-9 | TGTGCCAGCAGCTTGAGCGGGTTTCGGGGTGATGAGCAGTTCTTC | CASSLSGFRGDEQFF
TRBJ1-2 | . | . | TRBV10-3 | TGTGCCATCAGTGAGTCGAGCTATGGCTACACCTTC | CAISESSYGYTF
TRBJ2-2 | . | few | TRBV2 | TGTGCCAGCAGATCTACCGGGGAGCTGTTTTTT | CASRSTGELFF
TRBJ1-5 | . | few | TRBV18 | TGTGCCAGCTCACCAACAGGGAACAATCAGCCCCAGCATTTT | CASSPTGNNQPQHF
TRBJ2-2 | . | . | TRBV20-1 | TGCAGTGCTACCCCTGACGGGGAGCTGTTTTTT | CSATPDGELFF
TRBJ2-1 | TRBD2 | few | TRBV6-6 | TGTGCCAGCAAAAGAGCGGGAGTTCTCAATGAGCAGTTCTTC | CASKRAGVLNEQFF
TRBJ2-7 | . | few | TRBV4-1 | TGCGCCAGCAGCCAAGACAAAGGTGCCTACGAGCAGTACTTC | CASSQDKGAYEQYF
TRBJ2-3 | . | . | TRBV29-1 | TGCAGCGTTGCGGGGGGCTCAAGCACAGATACGCAGTATTTT | CSVAGGSSTDTQYF
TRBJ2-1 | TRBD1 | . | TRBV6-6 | TGTGCCAGCAGGCCGGGGACAGGGTCAACAAATGAGCAGTTCTTC | CASRPGTGSTNEQFF
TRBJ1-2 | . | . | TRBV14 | TGTGCCAGCAGCCAAGCGTACTATGGCTACACCTTC | CASSQAYYGYTF
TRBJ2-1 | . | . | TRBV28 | TGTGCCAGCAGCCCGGGTGGGGGAGATGAGCAGTTCTTC | CASSPGGGDEQFF
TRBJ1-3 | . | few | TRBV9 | TGTGCCAGCAGCGGGACGATAGGAAACACCATATATTTT | CASSGTIGNTIYF
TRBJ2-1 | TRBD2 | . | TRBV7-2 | TGTGCCAGCAGCTTAGTCCTGCGGGGGGGACGGGATGAGCAGTTCTTC | CASSLVLRGGRDEQFF
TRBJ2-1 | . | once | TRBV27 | TGTGCCAGCTGTCGGGTAAGCTCCTACAATGAGCAGTTCTTC | CASCRVSSYNEQFF
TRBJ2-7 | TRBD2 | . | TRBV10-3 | TGTGCCATCAGTGAGCTACTAGCGGGGGCCTACGAGCAGTACTTC | CAISELLAGAYEQYF
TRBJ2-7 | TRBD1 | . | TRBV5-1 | TGCGCCAGCAGCTCCCGTCCTACAGGGGGATCTCTATACGAGCAGTACTTC | CASSSRPTGGSLYEQYF
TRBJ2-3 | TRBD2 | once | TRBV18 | TGTGCCAGCTCACCACCTAGCGGGATGGATACGCAGTATTTT | CASSPPSGMDTQYF
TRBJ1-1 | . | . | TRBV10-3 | TGTGCCATCAGTGAGTCCGGAGGGAAAGTAGCTTTCTTT | CAISESGGKVAFF
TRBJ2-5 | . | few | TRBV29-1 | TGCAGCGTGGGCCGAGCTGGTCAAGAGACCCAGTACTTC | CSVGRAGQETQYF
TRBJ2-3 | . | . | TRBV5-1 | TGCGCCAGCGGGCGAGAGGGCACAGATACGCAGTATTTT | CASGREGTDTQYF
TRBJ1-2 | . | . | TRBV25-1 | TGTGCCAGCAGTGGATTCGGATACTATGGCTACACCTTC | CASSGFGYYGYTF
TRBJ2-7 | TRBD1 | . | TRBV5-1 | TGCGCCAGCAGCTTTGATCTCGACAGGGGGGTTTTCGAGCAGTACTTC | CASSFDLDRGVFEQYF
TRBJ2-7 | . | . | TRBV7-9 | TGTGCCAGCAGCTTTCTCGGGGATTTCTCCTACGAACAGTACTTC | CASSFLGDFSYEQYF
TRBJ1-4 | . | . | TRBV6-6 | TGTGCCAGCAGTTACCTTACTAATGAAAAACTGTTTTTT | CASSYLTNEKLFF
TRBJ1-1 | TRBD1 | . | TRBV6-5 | TGTGCCAGCGGGACAGGGGAAACTGAAGCTTTCTTT | CASGTGETEAFF
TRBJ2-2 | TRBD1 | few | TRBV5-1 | TGCGCCAGCACAATTCAGGGGGACACCGGGGAGCTGTTTTTT | CASTIQGDTGELFF
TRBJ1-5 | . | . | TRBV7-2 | TGTGCCAGCAGTCAGGGCGGTGGCAATCAGCCCCAGCATTTT | CASSQGGGNQPQHF
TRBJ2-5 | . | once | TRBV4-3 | TGCGCCAGCAGCCAAGATTGGGGGGGCCGGTCATTTGAGACCCAGTACTTC | CASSQDWGGRSFETQYF
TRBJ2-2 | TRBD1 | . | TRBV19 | TGTGCCAGTAGACCGGGACAGGGAAACACCGGGGAGCTGTTTTTT | CASRPGQGNTGELFF
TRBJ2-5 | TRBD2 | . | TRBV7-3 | TGTGCCAGCAGCTGGACTAGGAGGGAGACCCAGTACTTC | CASSWTRRETQYF
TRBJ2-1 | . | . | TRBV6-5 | TGTGCCAGCAGCTTTAGACTAGACAATGAGCAGTTCTTC | CASSFRLDNEQFF
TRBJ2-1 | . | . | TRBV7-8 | TGTGCCAGCAGCTTAGCGACGGGGAGTTCTCAGTTCTTC | CASSLATGSSQFF
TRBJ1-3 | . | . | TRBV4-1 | TGCGCCAGCAGCCAAGACAGGTATTCTGGAAACACCATATATTTT | CASSQDRYSGNTIYF
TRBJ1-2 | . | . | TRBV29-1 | TGCAGCGTTCAGTCTGGGAGCACCAAAAACTATGGCTACACCTTC | CSVQSGSTKNYGYTF
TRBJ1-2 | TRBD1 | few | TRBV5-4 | TGTGCCAGCTCCCTGGGGACAGGGGCTAACTATGGCTACACCTTC | CASSLGTGANYGYTF
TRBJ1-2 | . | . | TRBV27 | TGTGCCAGCAGTTTGGGGTCGGGGCTAGATAACTATGGCTACACCTTC | CASSLGSGLDNYGYTF
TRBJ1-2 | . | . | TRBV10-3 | TGTGCCATCAGTGTCGAGGTGAACTATGGCTACACCTTC | CAISVEVNYGYTF
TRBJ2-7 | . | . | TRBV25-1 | TGTGCCAGCAGTGACGGGATTAACGACGCCTACGAGCAGTACTTC | CASSDGINDAYEQYF
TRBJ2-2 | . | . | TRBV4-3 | TGCGCCAGCAGCCCCGCAGGGTACACCGGGGAGCTGTTTTTT | CASSPAGYTGELFF
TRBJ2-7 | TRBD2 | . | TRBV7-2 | TGTGCCAGCAGCGTCCGGGGGGGCTACGAGCAGTACTTC | CASSVRGGYEQYF
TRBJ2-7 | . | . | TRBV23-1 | TGCGCCAGCAGTCAATTGGCAGGGTTGACCTACGAGCAGTACTTC | CASSQLAGLTYEQYF
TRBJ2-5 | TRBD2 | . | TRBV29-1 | TGCAGCGTTCTAGCGGGGGGGCAAGAGACCCAGTACTTC | CSVLAGGQETQYF
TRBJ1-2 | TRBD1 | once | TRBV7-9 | TGTGCCAGCAGCTTGACGGAACAGGGGTCCCTTGGCTACACCTTC | CASSLTEQGSLGYTF
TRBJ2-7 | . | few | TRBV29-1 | TGCAGCGTGGTAATCTCGGCCGAGCAGTACTTC | CSVVISAEQYF
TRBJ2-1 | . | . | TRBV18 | TGTGCCAGCTCACCACGAGGTACTGAGCAGTTCTTC | CASSPRGTEQFF
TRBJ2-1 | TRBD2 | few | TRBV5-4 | TGTGCCAGCAGCCCTCCGGGACTAGCGGGTCTCAATGAGCAGTTCTTC | CASSPPGLAGLNEQFF
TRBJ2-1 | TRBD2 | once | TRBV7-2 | TGTGCCAGCAGCTTAGGGTCTAGCGGGAGTAATGAGCAGTTCTTC | CASSLGSSGSNEQFF
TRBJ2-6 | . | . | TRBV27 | TGTGCCAGCAGAGCTGCGAGGGGGGGGCCATCCTACTCTGGGGCCAACGTCCTGACTTTC | CASRAARGGPSYSGANVLTF
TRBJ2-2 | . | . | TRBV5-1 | TGCGCCAGCAGCTTGGGCCGGGTCTTCGGGGAGCTGTTTTTT | CASSLGRVFGELFF
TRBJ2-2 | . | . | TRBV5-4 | TGTGCCAGCAGCGGCATCGGCCCGAACACCGGGGAGCTGTTTTTT | CASSGIGPNTGELFF
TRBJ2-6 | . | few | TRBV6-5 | TGTGCCAGCAGTTATGACACCTCCTCTGGGGCCAACGTCCTGACTTTC | CASSYDTSSGANVLTF
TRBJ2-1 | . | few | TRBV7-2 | TGTGCCAGCAGCACCATAGCGGACCCCTCCAATGAGCAGTTCTTC | CASSTIADPSNEQFF
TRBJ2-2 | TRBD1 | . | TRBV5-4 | TGTGCCACGCGGACAGGGTTAAACACCGGGGAGCTGTTTTTT | CATRTGLNTGELFF
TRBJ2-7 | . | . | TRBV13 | TGTGCCAGCAGCTTCCTACGAGAGCAGTACTTC | CASSFLREQYF
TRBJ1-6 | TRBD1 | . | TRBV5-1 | TGCGCCAGCAGCCCCACAGGGGACCAGAATTCACCCCTCCACTTT | CASSPTGDQNSPLHF